Listed here are 13 T cell receptor beta chains from one sample, sequenced in a study of cytomegalovirus exposure and HLA in healthy donors. PCR involved 60 Vbeta and 13 Jbeta primers. The method was immunoSEQ multiplex PCR; TCRdb's version includes in-frame clones alone and lacks a portion of them. Altogether 100,000 or so clones are present, roughly 80% being singletons, with the ten largest covering 6.9%. The material sequenced was PBMCs. These receptor sequences come from a young man in good health and CMV-seropositive.

The CDR3 sequence is CASSQQMATAENSPLHF. In DNA, the CDR3 is TGTGCCAGCAGCCAACAAATGGCGACAGCAGAAAATTCACCCCTCCACTTT. The chain links TRBV14 to TRBJ1-6, with D perhaps TRBD1 (5 bases). There are 17 residues in the CDR3. Trimming stripped 2 bases from V and 7 bases from J, with 18 bases between. Germline V gene data show CDR1 as SGHDN and CDR2 as FVKESK.

This clone has just a few counts. The chain uses TRBV11-1 and TRBJ2-1; D not certain. Trimming removed 6 bases at V and 7 bases at J, with 7 bases between. Germline V CDR1 and CDR2: SGHAT, FQDESV (reference sequence). The CDR3 is 11 residues long. CDR3 bases: TGTGCCAGCAGTCAACAAAATGAGCAGTTCTTC. Residues: CASSQQNEQFF.

This clone has just one count. Here the CDR3 DNA reads TGCGCCAGCAGCTTGGAGACAGGGGGGAATTCACCCCTCCACTTT. Translated, it gives CASSLETGGNSPLHF. The V and J genes are TRBV5-1 and TRBJ1-6, with 9 bases fitting TRBD1. Germline V lookup: CDR1 SGHRS, CDR2 YFSETQ. Trimming cost V 0 bases and J 7 bases; bases outside gene matches: 2. The CDR3 length is 15 residues.

J is TRBJ2-7 and V is TRBV29-1; the match to TRBD2 covers 7 bases. Looked up from germline, CDR1 is SQVTM and CDR2 is ANQGSEA. The CDR3 has 15 amino acids. V was pared by 3 bases and J by 2 bases, with 10 bases of the junction left unmatched. As DNA, the CDR3 is TGCAGCGTTGAGGGGGGGGGAGGGGAAGCCTACGAGCAGTACTTC. This sequence encodes CSVEGGGGEAYEQYF.

V usage is TRBV5-1 and J usage is TRBJ2-3; possible D gene TRBD1, 5 bases. The CDR3 is 12 residues long. Germline CDR1 is SGHRS and CDR2 is YFSETQ. V was pared by 4 bases and J by 4 bases, with 7 bases between. The CDR3 nucleotides are TGCGCCAGCAGCGGCAGGGCAGATACGCAGTATTTT. The encoded protein is CASSGRADTQYF.

The chain is built from TRBV7-2 and TRBJ2-3; TRBD1 agrees at 7 bases. The trim removed 2 bases at V and 2 bases at J, leaving 7 bases unmatched. The germline V gene encodes CDR1 SGHTA and CDR2 FQGNSA. This CDR3 spans 16 amino acids. The CDR3 is CASSLSRDSTTDTQYF. CDR3 nucleotides: TGTGCCAGCAGCTTATCCCGGGACAGCACCACAGATACGCAGTATTTT. The entire variable domain, with the rest obtained from reference TRBV7-2 and TRBJ2-3, is as follows: GAGVSQSPSNKVTEKGKDVELRCDPISGHTALYWYRQSLGQGLEFLIYFQGNSAPDKSGLPSDRFSAERTGGSVSTLTIQRTQQEDSAVYLCASSLSRDSTTDTQYFGPGTRLTVL.

The J gene is TRBJ2-1, the V gene TRBV6-1, with 12 bases lining up with TRBD1. The junction had 3 bases not matched to a gene; V was cut back by 6 bases and J by 9 bases. This CDR3 contains 13 residues. Germline CDR1 MNHNS, CDR2 SASEGT. The CDR3 bases are TGTGCCAGCAGAGGGACAGGGGGCAGTGAGCAGTTCTTC. Encoded protein: CASRGTGGSEQFF.

The chain carries TRBV4-2 and TRBJ1-3; a weak D match, TRBD1 (5 bases). CDR1 is LGHNA, CDR2 YNFKEQ, per germline. With 0 bases removed from V and 4 bases from J, the gap between germline ends came to 13 bases. The CDR3 loop spans 16 amino acids. In DNA, the CDR3 is TGTGCCAGCAGCCAAGATCGTTCAGGGAAAGGAAACACCATATATTTT. It codes for CASSQDRSGKGNTIYF.

This clone was found once. The chain is built from TRBV28 and TRBJ1-6; 10 bases are shared with TRBD1. The CDR3 totals 16 residues. V was clipped by 2 bases and J by 5 bases; unmatched bases: 3. Germline loops: CDR1 MDHEN, CDR2 SYDVKM. The CDR3, as DNA: TGTGCCAGCAGTTTAGCAGGACAGGGGGATAATTCACCCCTCCACTTT. It codes for CASSLAGQGDNSPLHF.

The sample holds one count of this clone. This rearrangement joins TRBV4-2 to TRBJ1-1, with a weak D call TRBD1 (5 bases). V dropped 0 bases and J dropped 4 bases, with 15 bases sitting between them. Germline CDR1 is LGHNA and CDR2 is YNFKEQ. This CDR3 comprises 16 residues. The CDR3 region is CASSQDILGVSTEAFF. The CDR3 nucleotides read TGTGCCAGCAGCCAAGACATCTTAGGGGTTTCCACTGAAGCTTTCTTT.

The chain has TRBV10-3 and TRBJ2-7, with 8 bases matching TRBD1. Germline V gives CDR1 ENHRY, CDR2 SYGVKD. CDR3 length: 14 residues. V shed 11 bases, J shed 4 bases, and the junction held 13 bases outside the gene matches. This CDR3 reads CAVSNRGLGYEQYF. As DNA, the CDR3 is TGTGCCGTGAGTAACAGGGGGTTGGGGTACGAGCAGTACTTC.

The chain couples TRBV7-9 to TRBJ1-2; the match to TRBD1 covers 7 bases. The CDR3 length is 17 residues. Germline V gene sequence: CDR1 SEHNR, CDR2 FQNEAQ (reference sequence). Unmatched junction bases numbered 18, after V lost 4 bases and J lost 7 bases. The CDR3 DNA sequence: TGTGCCAGCAGCTCCAACGCAGGGGGGCCGTGGAGTCGTGGCTACACCTTC. It encodes CASSSNAGGPWSRGYTF.

This clone appeared a few times. Here the CDR3 reads CAISEGQAGYGYTF. As DNA, the CDR3 is TGTGCCATCAGTGAGGGGCAGGCGGGGTATGGCTACACCTTC. The chain is built from TRBV10-3 and TRBJ1-2; D is undetermined. Germline-derived CDR1 and CDR2 are ENHRY and SYGVKD. The germline V and J ends were trimmed by 2 bases and 5 bases, with 12 bases remaining between them. CDR3 length: 14 amino acids.